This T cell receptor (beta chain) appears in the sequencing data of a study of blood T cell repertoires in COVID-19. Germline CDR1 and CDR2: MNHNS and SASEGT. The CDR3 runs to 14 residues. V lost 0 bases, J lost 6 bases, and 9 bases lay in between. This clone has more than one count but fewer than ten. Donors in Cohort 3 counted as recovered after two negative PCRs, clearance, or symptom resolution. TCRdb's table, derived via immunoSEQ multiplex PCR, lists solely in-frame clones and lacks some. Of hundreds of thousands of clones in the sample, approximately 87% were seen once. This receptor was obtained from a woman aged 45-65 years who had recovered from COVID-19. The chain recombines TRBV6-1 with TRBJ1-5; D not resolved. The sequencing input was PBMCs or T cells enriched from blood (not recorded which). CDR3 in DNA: TGTGCCAGCAGTGAAGCGCGGCAGAGTCAGCCCCAGCATTTT. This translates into CASSEARQSQPQHF.